The clone carrying this T cell receptor beta chain was seen a few times. The PCR ran on 60 Vbeta and 13 Jbeta primers. In the authors' workflow: Later, about 80 million unique TCR beta chains were counted in an analysis, and roughly 11 million of them were shared. Profiled with immunoSEQ multiplex PCR; TCRdb holds only in-frame clones, not every one. The V and J calls and clone size are taken from that table; D and trimming were inferred from the DNA. The repertoire holds approximately 150,000 clones, with around 79% as singletons. The data stem from a study of cytomegalovirus exposure and HLA in healthy donors. Trimming cost V 1 base and J 3 bases, with 10 bases left between them. Germline V CDR1 and CDR2: SGDLS, YYNGEE. The CDR3 contains 14 residues.

The chain carries TRBV9 and TRBJ1-1; the D is unclear. The sequence came from a woman between 25 and 40 years old in good health and CMV-seronegative. Sequencing was carried out using PBMCs. CDR3 nucleotides: TGTGCCAGCAGCGTAAAGGGAGCGGACACTGAAGCTTTCTTT. Its protein is CASSVKGADTEAFF.